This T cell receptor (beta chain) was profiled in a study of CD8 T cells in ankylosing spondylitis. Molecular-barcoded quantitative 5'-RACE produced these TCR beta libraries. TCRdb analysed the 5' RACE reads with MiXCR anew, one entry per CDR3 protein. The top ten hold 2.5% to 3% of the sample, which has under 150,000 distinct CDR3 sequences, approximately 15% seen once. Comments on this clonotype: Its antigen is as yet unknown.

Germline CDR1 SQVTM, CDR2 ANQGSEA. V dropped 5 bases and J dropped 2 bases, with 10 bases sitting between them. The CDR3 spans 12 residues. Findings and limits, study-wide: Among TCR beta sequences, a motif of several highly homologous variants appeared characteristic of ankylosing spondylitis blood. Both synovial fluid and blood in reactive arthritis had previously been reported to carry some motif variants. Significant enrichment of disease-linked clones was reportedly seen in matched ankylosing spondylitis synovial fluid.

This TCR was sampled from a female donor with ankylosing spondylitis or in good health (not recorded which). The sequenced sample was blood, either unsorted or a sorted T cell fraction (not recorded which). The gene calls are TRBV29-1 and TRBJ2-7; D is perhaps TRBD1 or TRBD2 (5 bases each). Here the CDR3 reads CSVLGPTYEQYF. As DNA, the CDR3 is TGCAGCGTTCTGGGACCGACCTACGAGCAGTACTTC.